This TCR beta chain derives from a study of prognosis after radiotherapy for stage I lung cancer. With 4 bases removed from V and 5 bases from J, the gap between germline ends came to 5 bases. There are 11 residues in the CDR3. Germline V CDR1 and CDR2: SNHLY, FYNNEI. The study amplified the TCR beta CDR3 region from genomic DNA. This amplification was carried out by two rounds of multiplex PCR. Gene-specific TRBV and TRBJ primers were used in PCR round one. TCRdb re-analysed the multiplex PCR reads in MiXCR, keeping a single row per CDR3 protein. Among some 56,000 distinct CDR3 sequences listed, approximately 26% were seen once. This clonotype was detected many times.

The chain uses TRBV2 and TRBJ1-1; TRBD1 might be the D (5 bases). This TCR came from a donor over 45 with non-small cell lung cancer. This specimen was PBMCs, taken before or after stereotactic body radiation therapy (not recorded which). CDR3 DNA: TGTGCCAGCAGTGGGGGGACTGAAGCTTTCTTT. Protein sequence: CASSGGTEAFF.